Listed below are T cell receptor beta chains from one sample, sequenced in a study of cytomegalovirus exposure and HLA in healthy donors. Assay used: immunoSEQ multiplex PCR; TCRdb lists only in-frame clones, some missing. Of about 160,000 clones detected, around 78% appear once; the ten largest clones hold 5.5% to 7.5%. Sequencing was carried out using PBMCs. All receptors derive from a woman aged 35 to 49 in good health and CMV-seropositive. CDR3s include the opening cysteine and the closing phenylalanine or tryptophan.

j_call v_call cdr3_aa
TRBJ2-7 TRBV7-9 CASSPERLEYYEQYF
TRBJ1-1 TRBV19 CASSRENRAAFF
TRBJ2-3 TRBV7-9 CASSLATLTDTQYF
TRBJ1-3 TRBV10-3 CASRREGTSGNTIYF
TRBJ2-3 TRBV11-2 CASSARDTSLTDTQYF
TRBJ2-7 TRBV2 CASRPRGSYEQYF
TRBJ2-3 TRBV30 CAWRTSNIADTQYF
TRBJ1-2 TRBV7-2 CASSLGVSGRGVGGYTF
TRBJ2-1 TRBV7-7 CASSLDGGNEQFF
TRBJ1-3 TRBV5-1 CASSWEGNTIYF
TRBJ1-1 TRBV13 CASSLQGNTEAFF
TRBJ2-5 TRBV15 CATSRTGQGRYF
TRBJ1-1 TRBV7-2 CASSLEWTAEAFF
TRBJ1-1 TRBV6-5 CASGEYRAGTEAFF
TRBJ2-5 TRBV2 CASSEEKGQGGQETQYF
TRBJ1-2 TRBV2 CARRKGGQGNYGYTF
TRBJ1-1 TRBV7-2 CASSLAQAGKTEAFF
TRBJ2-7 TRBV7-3 CASSLAGGGNYEQYF
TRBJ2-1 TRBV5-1 CASSSGLAGGSSYNEQFF
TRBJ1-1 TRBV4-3 CASSHAQGTIEAFF
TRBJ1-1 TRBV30 CGTRGQESEAFF
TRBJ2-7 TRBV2 CASSERFGVFYEQYF